The 21 T cell receptor beta chains reported below all come from one sample, sequenced in a study of T cells after yellow fever vaccination. TCRdb redid the calling of the 5' RACE reads with MiXCR, one entry per CDR3 protein. The sample has about 130,000 distinct CDR3 sequences, over 8% seen once. The sequenced sample was CD8+ T cells sorted from PBMCs, obtained on the day of the yellow fever booster vaccination. Receptors originate from a man aged 18 to 29 who received the YFV17D yellow fever vaccine.

CDR3 bases: TGCGCCAGAATGGGAGGGTCCGATGAGCAGTTCTTC. This translates into CARMGGSDEQFF. This chain links TRBV5-1 with TRBJ2-1, with TRBD2 matching 7 bases. V shed 8 bases and J 8 bases; nucleotides not matched to a gene: 7. Looked up from germline, CDR1 is SGHRS and CDR2 is YFSETQ. This CDR3 is built from 12 residues. The complete variable domain, with remaining parts taken from reference TRBV5-1 and TRBJ2-1, reads KAGVTQTPRYLIKTRGQQVTLSCSPISGHRSVSWYQQTPGQGLQFLFEYFSETQRNKGNFPGRFSGRQFSNSRSEMNVSTLELGDSALYLCARMGGSDEQFFGPGTRLTVL.

This clonotype has a handful of counts. The genes are TRBV7-8 and TRBJ1-1, with 8 bases fitting TRBD1. This CDR3 has 16 residues. Germline values: CDR1 SGHVS, CDR2 FQNEAQ. The ends lost 3 bases at V and 3 bases at J; junction bases unmatched: 9. The CDR3, as DNA: TGTGCCAGCAGCTTGACGACAGGGGCCCGGGACACTGAAGCTTTCTTT. It codes for CASSLTTGARDTEAFF.

V usage is TRBV12-3 or TRBV12-4 and J usage is TRBJ2-1; 14 bases match TRBD2. After removal of 8 bases from V and 9 bases from J, the junction contained 9 bases not matched to a gene. CDR3 length: 15 residues. CDR3 DNA: TGTGCCAGCGGGGAGACTAGCGGGGGGGCCAGTGAGCAGTTCTTC. It yields the protein CASGETSGGASEQFF.

Only a few counts were recorded for this clonotype. V usage is TRBV29-1 and J usage is TRBJ2-2, with D tentatively TRBD1 (6 bases). V shed 3 bases and J shed 5 bases, with 10 bases lying between them. CDR1 SQVTM and CDR2 ANQGSEA come from the germline V gene. The CDR3 is 13 amino acids. In DNA, the CDR3 is TGCAGCGTTGAGGGCAGGGGAACCGGGGAGCTGTTTTTT. It specifies CSVEGRGTGELFF.

The chain joins TRBV7-6 to TRBJ2-5; no clear D gene. The CDR3 has 14 residues. Trimming took 0 bases from V and 7 from J, leaving 12 bases between them. CDR1 and CDR2 (germline): SGHVS, FNYEAQ. The CDR3 sequence is CASSLAHSPGTQYF. The CDR3 nucleotides are TGTGCCAGCAGCTTAGCACACAGTCCGGGGACCCAGTACTTC.

The chain recombines TRBV3-1 with TRBJ2-3; D not certain. The ends were cut back, 0 bases at V and 4 bases at J, with 17 bases in the middle. Germline-derived CDR1 and CDR2 are LGHDT and YNNKEL (reference sequence). The CDR3 runs 17 residues. For the CDR3, the DNA is TGTGCCAGCAGCCAAGATAAACTCACCGAATGGGCAGATACGCAGTATTTT. This codes for CASSQDKLTEWADTQYF.

This clonotype was seen repeatedly, ten times or more. This chain uses TRBV7-6 with TRBJ2-7; 13 positions match TRBD2. The CDR3 runs 17 residues. Germline V gene lookup returns CDR1 SGHVS and CDR2 FNYEAQ. The trim removed 1 base at V and 5 bases at J, leaving 8 bases unmatched. CDR3 sequence: CASSLGGTSGEHHEQYF. The CDR3 DNA follows: TGTGCCAGCAGCTTAGGCGGGACTAGCGGGGAACACCACGAGCAGTACTTC.

This clonotype has ten or more counts. The chain couples TRBV27 to TRBJ2-3; D unresolved. V shed 6 bases and J shed 1 base, with 5 bases lying between them. Germline assignment: CDR1 MNHEY and CDR2 SMNVEV (reference sequence). This CDR3 has 12 residues. CDR3 nucleotide sequence: TGTGCCAGCAGCTTGGGCACAGATACGCAGTATTTT. This translates into CASSLGTDTQYF.

This clonotype has more than one count but fewer than ten. The chain links TRBV7-8 to TRBJ2-1; 7 bases match TRBD2. Germline CDR1 reads SGHVS; CDR2 reads FQNEAQ. The CDR3 length is 16 residues. V was clipped by 3 bases and J by 7 bases; unmatched bases: 12. CDR3 in DNA: TGTGCCAGCAGCTTGACGCGGGGGACGGCGGGGAATGAGCAGTTCTTC. This encodes CASSLTRGTAGNEQFF. The variable domain in full, completed from reference TRBV7-8 and TRBJ2-1, reads GAGVSQSPRYKVAKRGQDVALRCDPISGHVSLFWYQQALGQGPEFLTYFQNEAQLDKSGLPSDRFFAERPEGSVSTLKIQRTQQEDSAVYLCASSLTRGTAGNEQFFGPGTRLTVL.

This clonotype was detected many times. The gene calls are TRBV7-9 and TRBJ2-6; D remains ambiguous. Per germline, CDR1 SEHNR and CDR2 FQNEAQ (reference sequence). This CDR3 comprises 16 residues. The germline V and J ends were trimmed by 2 bases and 0 bases, with 8 bases remaining between them. This CDR3 is CASSLIQSSGANVLTF. The DNA for the CDR3 is TGTGCCAGCAGCTTAATCCAGTCCTCTGGGGCCAACGTCCTGACTTTC.

This clonotype was counted between two and nine times. The chain couples TRBV4-2 to TRBJ2-7, with D maybe TRBD1 (8 bases). The CDR3 extends over 16 amino acids. Germline CDR1 is LGHNA and CDR2 is YNFKEQ. The V end lost 3 bases, the J end lost 2 bases, and 17 bases lay between the germline ends. As DNA, the CDR3 is TGTGCCAGCAGCCACCCAGGGGGGGACAGGACCTACGAGCAGTACTTC. It codes for CASSHPGGDRTYEQYF.

This rearrangement joins TRBV6-6 to TRBJ2-7; D tentatively fits TRBD1 or TRBD2 (6 bases each). The CDR3 length is 18 residues. Looked up from germline, CDR1 is MNHNY and CDR2 is SVGAGI (reference sequence). Trimming cost V 0 bases and J 7 bases, with 25 bases left between them. The CDR3 nucleotides read TGTGCCAGCAGTTACTCGGCCGGGGGCGCCTCCCGGATGGAAGAGCAGTACTTC. Translating gives CASSYSAGGASRMEEQYF.

The chain couples TRBV5-5 to TRBJ1-5; 9 bases fit TRBD1. The CDR3 sequence is 18 residues long. Germline-derived CDR1 and CDR2 are SGHKS and YYEKEE (reference sequence). V lost 0 bases, J lost 1 base, and 8 bases stayed unmatched. This CDR3 reads CASSLVGDRVMSNQPQHF. The CDR3 coding sequence is TGTGCCAGCAGCTTGGTGGGGGACAGGGTAATGAGCAATCAGCCCCAGCATTTT.

This clonotype was seen more than once but under ten times. CDR3 loop: CASSLVGQGPYEQYF. CDR3 bases: TGTGCCAGCAGTTTAGTCGGACAGGGGCCCTACGAGCAGTACTTC. The chain recombines TRBV12-3 or TRBV12-4 with TRBJ2-7, with 9 bases matching TRBD1. The CDR3 loop spans 15 amino acids. J was trimmed by 2 bases and V by 1 base; bases with no gene match: 3.

V is TRBV6-2 or TRBV6-3 and J is TRBJ2-2, with D unclear. V dropped 6 bases and J dropped 5 bases, with 13 bases sitting between them. This CDR3 contains 14 residues. The germline V gene encodes CDR1 MNHEY and CDR2 SVGEGT. For the CDR3, the DNA is TGTGCCAGCAGCCCACGCCTTGATACCGGGGAGCTGTTTTTT. Amino acids: CASSPRLDTGELFF.

The chain links TRBV5-6 to TRBJ2-1, with D unresolved. Per germline, CDR1 SGHDT and CDR2 YYEEEE. The CDR3 spans 11 residues. Trimming removed 2 bases at V and 10 bases at J, with 7 bases between. The CDR3 DNA reads TGTGCCAGCAGCTTAGGGAAGGAGCAGTTCTTC. This gives the protein CASSLGKEQFF.

At least ten counts were recorded for this clonotype. This rearrangement joins TRBV29-1 to TRBJ2-5; D unresolved. Germline V gene lookup returns CDR1 SQVTM and CDR2 ANQGSEA. The CDR3 spans 11 residues. The V and J ends lost 0 bases and 10 bases respectively, with 9 bases between them. This CDR3 is CSVEDVEDQYF. The CDR3 DNA reads as TGCAGCGTTGAAGACGTAGAGGACCAGTACTTC.

In this sample, this clonotype turned up a few times. This chain links TRBV2 with TRBJ1-1; no firm D call. The CDR3 covers 13 residues. Germline assignment: CDR1 SNHLY and CDR2 FYNNEI. V lost 6 bases and J lost 3, with 11 bases in between. The CDR3 loop is CASSATLDTEAFF. CDR3 in DNA: TGTGCCAGCAGCGCAACTTTAGACACTGAAGCTTTCTTT.

In regard to this clonotype: At one end the junction does not follow the germline gene, possibly because of a read error. The rearrangement links TRBV5-4 to TRBJ1-6; D possibly corresponds to TRBD1 (5 bases). CDR1 and CDR2 from the germline V gene are SGHNT and YYREEE (reference sequence). The CDR3 spans 15 residues. As DNA, the CDR3 is TGTGCCTGCAGCCAGACTTGGGGCCGTAGTTCACCCCTCCACTTT. It specifies CACSQTWGRSSPLHF.

The chain employs TRBV7-9 and TRBJ2-7; D uncertain. Trimming pared 1 base from V and 0 bases from J, leaving 7 bases between. Germline CDR1 reads SEHNR; CDR2 reads FQNEAQ (reference sequence). The CDR3 has 14 residues. The CDR3 nucleotides are TGTGCCAGCAGCTTAGGGGCGGCCTCCTACGAGCAGTACTTC. Translation gives CASSLGAASYEQYF.

This clonotype showed up just a few times. The chain joins TRBV12-3 or TRBV12-4 to TRBJ1-5, with D tentatively TRBD1 (6 bases). The CDR3 totals 15 residues. The V end was cut by 3 bases, the J end by 0 bases, with 9 bases between. The CDR3 coding sequence is TGTGCCAGCAGTTTGACAGGCCATAGCAATCAGCCCCAGCATTTT. The encoded protein is CASSLTGHSNQPQHF.